This is a list of T cell receptor beta chains from one sample in a study of tumor and adjacent non-tumor tissue in lung cancer. TCRdb fed the multiplex PCR reads into MiXCR, producing one record per CDR3 protein. The table records approximately 120,000 distinct CDR3 sequences, around three fifths of them present only once. The sample consisted of lung tumor tissue. The receptors derive from a man aged 30 to 45 with non-small cell lung cancer. Both conserved end residues are part of each CDR3. D genes are given only for firm matches. Some rows have no size entry. The others give once, few or many, or a class for an expanded clone.

. | TRBJ2-7 | TRBV12-3/TRBV12-4 | . | CVSSLPPARQYF | TGTGTCAGCAGCCTACCACCGGCGAGGCAGTACTTC
. | TRBJ2-7 | TRBV20-1 | TRBD2 | CNAGVGHASYEQYF | TGCAATGCGGGGGTGGGTCATGCTTCCTACGAGCAGTACTTC
few | TRBJ2-7 | TRBV20-1 | . | CSASSSGGFNEQYF | TGCAGCGCTAGTTCGTCAGGGGGGTTCAACGAGCAGTACTTC
. | TRBJ2-1 | TRBV14 | . | CANSQSGTLSYNEQFF | TGTGCCAACAGCCAATCCGGGACACTGTCCTACAATGAGCAGTTCTTC
. | TRBJ2-1 | TRBV7-3 | TRBD2 | CASSMGLAGSEQFF | TGTGCCAGCAGCATGGGACTAGCGGGAAGTGAGCAGTTCTTC
once | TRBJ2-3 | TRBV11-2 | . | CASSLAVASVTDTRYF | TGTGCCAGCAGCTTAGCAGTAGCGAGTGTCACAGATACGCGGTATTTT
. | TRBJ1-1 | TRBV12-3/TRBV12-4 | TRBD1 | CACRRRGRSTEAFF | TGTGCCTGCAGGCGCAGGGGGCGGAGCACTGAAGCTTTCTTT
few | TRBJ2-1 | TRBV6-2/TRBV6-3 | . | CASRSGSRQFF | TGTGCCAGCAGGAGCGGTTCACGGCAGTTCTTC
many | TRBJ2-7 | TRBV20-1 | TRBD1 | CSARGTGGFSYEQYF | TGCAGTGCTCGCGGGACAGGGGGCTTTAGCTACGAGCAGTACTTC
. | TRBJ2-5 | TRBV29-1 | . | CSVGGHLNFQETMYF | TGCAGCGTTGGGGGACACCTTAACTTCCAAGAGACCATGTACTTC
. | TRBJ2-5 | TRBV6-5 | TRBD2 | CANTLGLAGLMYF | TGTGCCAACACTCTTGGACTAGCGGGACTTATGTACTTC
. | TRBJ2-2 | TRBV7-8 | . | CASSFFPGELFF | TGTGCCAGCAGCTTTTTCCCCGGGGAGCTGTTTTTT